The 27 T cell receptor beta chains listed next were all sequenced from one sample in a study of T cell repertoires in cytomegalovirus infection. TCRdb ran MiXCR on the reads and lists one entry per CDR3 protein. The sample has about 190,000 distinct CDR3 sequences; 28% are singletons. The specimen was PBMCs. The receptors were sampled from a human donor in good health (CMV status not recorded). Some clones in this sample may be carry-over from other donors' samples.

This rearrangement joins TRBV5-8 to TRBJ2-7, with 10 nucleotides matching TRBD1. CDR3 length: 15 residues. CDR1 is SGHTS, CDR2 YDEGEE, per germline. With 4 bases clipped from V and 3 bases from J, the junction kept 7 bases outside the gene matches. The chain's CDR3 is CASSREGQGNYEQYF. Here the CDR3 DNA reads TGTGCCAGCAGCCGGGAGGGACAGGGGAACTACGAGCAGTACTTC.

The rearrangement joins TRBV20-1 to TRBJ1-5, with D hard to call. With 0 bases removed from V and 5 bases from J, the gap between germline ends came to 8 bases. This CDR3 has 13 amino acids. Germline V gene sequence: CDR1 DFQATT, CDR2 SNEGSKA (reference sequence). The CDR3 DNA follows: TGCAGTGCTAGAGATAGGTTGGATCAGCCCCAGCATTTT. Translating gives CSARDRLDQPQHF.

The chain carries TRBV20-1 and TRBJ2-5; TRBD1 might be the D (6 bases). V lost 3 bases to trimming and J lost 2 bases, with 10 bases between them. Germline-derived CDR1 and CDR2 are DFQATT and SNEGSKA (reference sequence). The length of the CDR3 is 13 residues. This CDR3 reads CSARGHRQETQYF. In DNA form, the CDR3 reads TGCAGTGCTAGGGGACACAGGCAAGAGACCCAGTACTTC.

This chain joins TRBV19 and TRBJ1-2; D uncertain. The V gene lost 5 bases and the J gene lost 2 bases, with 9 bases spanning the gap. The CDR3 extends over 13 amino acids. Germline values: CDR1 LNHDA, CDR2 SQIVND (reference sequence). CDR3 DNA: TGTGCCAGTAGTGCCGTGGGGAACTATGGCTACACCTTC. Protein: CASSAVGNYGYTF. The whole variable domain, remainder taken from reference TRBV19 and TRBJ1-2, is DGGITQSPKYLFRKEGQNVTLSCEQNLNHDAMYWYRQDPGQGLRLIYYSQIVNDFQKGDIAEGYSVSREKKESFPLTVTSAQKNPTAFYLCASSAVGNYGYTFGSGTRLTVV.

This clonotype occurred many times. V is TRBV12-3 or TRBV12-4 and J is TRBJ1-5; D possibly corresponds to TRBD1 (6 bases). CDR3 length: 13 residues. V dropped 5 bases and J dropped 1 base, with 6 bases sitting between them. This CDR3 reads CASSGQSNQPQHF. The CDR3 DNA follows: TGTGCCAGCAGTGGACAGAGCAATCAGCCCCAGCATTTT.

The table lists this clonotype with many counts. CDR3 protein: CASSPRAGARLNTGELFF. CDR3 coding DNA: TGTGCCAGCAGCCCCCGAGCGGGGGCGAGGTTGAACACCGGGGAGCTGTTTTTT. This chain connects TRBV7-8 to TRBJ2-2, with 8 bases aligning to TRBD2. Germline CDR1 SGHVS, CDR2 FQNEAQ. The CDR3 runs 18 residues. V shed 5 bases and J 1 base; nucleotides not matched to a gene: 12.

The rearrangement links TRBV15 to TRBJ1-2, with D possibly TRBD1 on 6 matching bases. CDR1 and CDR2 (germline): LNHNV, YYDKDF (reference sequence). The CDR3 has 16 residues. V lost 5 bases, J lost 4 bases, and 20 bases lay in between. In DNA, the CDR3 is TGTGCCACCAGCCCCTCGGGGGGGGCGGGGGGCTATGGCTACACCTTC. Amino acids: CATSPSGGAGGYGYTF.

This clonotype has at least ten counts. This rearrangement joins TRBV7-3 to TRBJ2-1; D may be TRBD2 (6 bases). Trimming cost V 5 bases and J 6 bases, with 20 bases left between them. Germline CDR1 is SGHTA and CDR2 is FQGTGA. The CDR3 length is 16 residues. This CDR3 is CASSPNDGGLSNEQFF. In nucleotides, the CDR3 is TGTGCCAGCAGCCCAAACGACGGGGGACTTTCCAATGAGCAGTTCTTC.

The chain has TRBV12-3 or TRBV12-4 and TRBJ1-1; D gene uncertain. The CDR3 length is 14 residues. V was shortened by 6 bases and J by 4 bases, with 15 bases between the two germline ends. The CDR3 loop reads CASRGGPQTTEAFF. CDR3 nucleotides: TGTGCCAGCAGGGGAGGGCCACAGACCACTGAAGCTTTCTTT.

This sequence joins TRBV7-8 and TRBJ2-2, with 11 nucleotides matching TRBD2. V lost 4 bases and J lost 7; bases outside the gene matches: 8. The CDR3 length is 16 residues. Germline V gene data show CDR1 as SGHVS and CDR2 as FQNEAQ. The CDR3 sequence: CASSSLAGGKVGELFF. DNA for the CDR3: TGTGCCAGCAGCTCCTTAGCGGGGGGGAAGGTCGGGGAGCTGTTTTTT.

The chain is built from TRBV6-2 or TRBV6-3 and TRBJ2-7, with 10 bases lining up with TRBD1. This CDR3 region has 14 residues. Germline V gene sequence: CDR1 MNHEY, CDR2 SVGEGT. Trimming at V came to 7 bases and at J to 6 bases, leaving 9 bases not matched to a gene. Written as DNA, the CDR3 is TGTGCCAGCACGCAGGATGGGACAGGGGCCGAGCAGTACTTC. Amino acids: CASTQDGTGAEQYF.

This sequence joins TRBV20-1 and TRBJ2-5, with D tentatively TRBD2 (6 bases). The CDR3 contains 13 residues. CDR1 DFQATT and CDR2 SNEGSKA come from the germline V gene (reference sequence). With 5 bases removed from V and 4 bases from J, the gap between germline ends came to 14 bases. The CDR3 reads CSALWGVGETQYF. In DNA, the CDR3 is TGCAGTGCTCTGTGGGGGGTTGGAGAGACCCAGTACTTC.

This clonotype was observed a handful of times. CDR3 DNA: TGTGCCAGCAGTTACCGGGACAGGGGTTATAATTCACCCCTCCACTTT. Amino acid sequence: CASSYRDRGYNSPLHF. The chain carries TRBV6-6 and TRBJ1-6, with 10 bases fitting TRBD1. Germline CDR1 MNHNY, CDR2 SVGAGI (reference sequence). CDR3 length: 16 amino acids. V gave up 2 bases and J gave up 4 bases; unmatched junction bases: 2.

On this clonotype itself: A much larger clone lies a single base off, so this may be a read error. V and J are TRBV12-3 or TRBV12-4 and TRBJ2-1, with 9 bases that match TRBD2. The CDR3 has 15 amino acids. The CDR3 DNA reads as TGTGCCAGCAGTTACGGGACTAGCCGTGGGAATGAGCAGCTCTTC. It codes for CASSYGTSRGNEQLF.

Comment on this clonotype: This may come from a read error, since a much larger clone is one base off. The rearrangement links TRBV7-2 to TRBJ1-5; D is undetermined. Trimming removed 2 bases from V and 10 bases from J, with 9 bases in between. Germline-derived CDR1 and CDR2 are SGHTA and FQGNSA. This CDR3 has 12 amino acids. This CDR3 is CASSLHIAPQHF. CDR3 coding DNA: TGTGCCAGCAGCTTACACATCGCCCCCCAGCATTTT.

The chain couples TRBV6-2 or TRBV6-3 to TRBJ2-1; tentatively, D is TRBD2 (5 bases). V was pared by 0 bases and J by 4 bases, with 7 bases between. Germline CDR1 and CDR2: MNHEY and SVGEGT. This CDR3 comprises 14 residues. The CDR3 is CASSYSRVYNEQFF. CDR3 DNA: TGTGCCAGCAGTTACTCGCGGGTTTACAATGAGCAGTTCTTC.

This clonotype was counted a single time. The chain employs TRBV15 and TRBJ2-5; D call uncertain. This CDR3 is 12 amino acids long. Germline V CDR1 and CDR2: LNHNV, YYDKDF (reference sequence). The V and J ends lost 9 bases and 4 bases respectively, with 12 bases between them. CDR3 sequence: CATGWVGETQYF. DNA for the CDR3: TGTGCCACGGGTTGGGTAGGAGAGACCCAGTACTTC.

The chain links TRBV7-9 to TRBJ1-2; D may be TRBD1 (5 bases). CDR1 and CDR2 from the germline V gene are SEHNR and FQNEAQ (reference sequence). V lost 4 bases to trimming and J lost 5 bases, with 17 bases between them. The CDR3 covers 15 residues. The CDR3 spells CASSSLLDKDYGYTF. The CDR3 region has the DNA TGTGCCAGCAGCTCGCTGCTGGACAAGGATTATGGCTACACCTTC.

Many counts were recorded for this clonotype. V is TRBV7-8 and J is TRBJ2-2; 7 positions match TRBD1. CDR3 length equals 16 residues. Unmatched junction bases numbered 7, after V lost 5 bases and J lost 1 base. Germline CDR1 and CDR2: SGHVS and FQNEAQ. The DNA of the CDR3 is TGTGCCAGCAGCCCAGGGGGAGTGTGGAACACCGGGGAGCTGTTTTTT. It codes for CASSPGGVWNTGELFF.

The chain links TRBV6-5 to TRBJ2-2, with D perhaps matching TRBD2 (6 bases). CDR1 is MNHEY, CDR2 SVGAGI, per germline. CDR3 length: 11 amino acids. V shed 11 bases and J shed 5 bases, with 9 bases lying between them. The CDR3 reads CAARGTGELFF. The CDR3 bases are TGTGCCGCTCGGGGGACCGGGGAGCTGTTTTTT.

The chain recombines TRBV5-4 with TRBJ2-2; TRBD1 matches at 9 bases. CDR1 SGHNT and CDR2 YYREEE come from the germline V gene (reference sequence). The V gene end was trimmed by 3 bases and the J gene end by 5 bases; junction bases not matched to a gene: 5. The CDR3 spans 15 residues. The CDR3 DNA reads as TGTGCCAGCAGCTCCAGGACAGGGGCGACCGGGGAGCTGTTTTTT. Encoded protein: CASSSRTGATGELFF.

This clonotype was detected many times. This rearrangement joins TRBV7-8 to TRBJ1-1, with D perhaps matching TRBD1 (5 bases). CDR3 length: 14 amino acids. V was pared by 9 bases and J by 3 bases, with 17 bases between. The germline V gene encodes CDR1 SGHVS and CDR2 FQNEAQ. The CDR3 nucleotides read TGTGCCAGTAAAGGGACCCTCCACGACACTGAAGCTTTCTTT. Translation gives CASKGTLHDTEAFF. Complete variable domain (other parts from reference TRBV7-8 and TRBJ1-1): GAGVSQSPRYKVAKRGQDVALRCDPISGHVSLFWYQQALGQGPEFLTYFQNEAQLDKSGLPSDRFFAERPEGSVSTLKIQRTQQEDSAVYLCASKGTLHDTEAFFGQGTRLTVV.

This clonotype was seen a handful of times. J is TRBJ2-7 and V is TRBV12-3 or TRBV12-4, with TRBD1 identical over 11 bases. The CDR3 is made up of 15 amino acids. Trimming took 6 bases from V and 2 from J; bases not matched to a gene: 6. Here the CDR3 DNA reads TGTGCCAGCAGCTCCGGGGGACAGGGGGCCTACGAGCAGTACTTC. Its translation: CASSSGGQGAYEQYF.

The chain uses TRBV12-3 or TRBV12-4 and TRBJ1-4, with 8 positions matching TRBD1. The CDR3 is made up of 15 amino acids. V lost 6 bases, J lost 8 bases, and 11 bases stayed unmatched. In nucleotides, the CDR3 is TGTGCCAGCAGCCCGCGGACAGGGAAAAAGGAAAAACTGTTTTTT. It specifies CASSPRTGKKEKLFF.

This clonotype has ten or more counts. V is TRBV7-2 and J is TRBJ2-7; D is possibly TRBD1 (5 bases). Between the trimmed V and J ends, which lost 0 bases and 2 bases, there was a span of 8 bases. Germline V gene data show CDR1 as SGHTA and CDR2 as FQGNSA. The CDR3 runs 14 residues. DNA of the CDR3: TGTGCCAGCAGCTTAGCCCCAGGGACCTACGAGCAGTACTTC. It translates to CASSLAPGTYEQYF.

In DNA form, the CDR3 reads TGTGCCAGCAGCCGCCCGACAGGGGACGGCACCGGGGAGCTGTTTTTT. Protein product: CASSRPTGDGTGELFF. The chain employs TRBV28 and TRBJ2-2; 8 nucleotides line up with TRBD1. The V segment lost 6 bases and the J segment 4 bases; nucleotides outside the gene matches: 10. CDR1 is MDHEN, CDR2 SYDVKM, per germline. This CDR3 spans 16 amino acids.

The DNA of the CDR3 is TGTGCCAGCACCCGAGGGACAGCGGGAAATGAGCAGTTCTTC. Translated: CASTRGTAGNEQFF. The chain uses TRBV13 and TRBJ2-1, with D perhaps being TRBD1 or TRBD2 (7 bases each). The germline CDR1 and CDR2 sequences are PRHDT and FYEKMQ (reference sequence). Trimming took 7 bases from V and 7 from J, leaving 17 bases between them. The CDR3 covers 14 residues.